The subject of this entry is one T cell receptor (beta chain). These data come from a study of blood T cell repertoires in COVID-19. Overall study context: Italy, Spain and the United States were the sources of the convalescent and acute COVID-19 samples. Sources were T cells, B-cell-depleted T cells, or PBMCs; the material itself was cDNA or gDNA.

V lost 4 bases and J lost 3, with 15 bases in between. This CDR3 comprises 15 residues. The germline V gene encodes CDR1 SNHLY and CDR2 FYNNEI. Sequencing was performed with immunoSEQ multiplex PCR; in TCRdb, only in-frame clones are kept and a portion is missing. The data contain roughly 250,000 clones, around 90% of them singletons. Sequencing input: peripheral blood. The clonotype was recovered from a man in his sixties who had recovered from COVID-19. The V and J genes are TRBV2 and TRBJ1-2; D not certain. CDR3 amino acids: CASSVSGEADYGYTF. CDR3 DNA: TGTGCCAGCAGTGTTAGCGGGGAAGCGGACTATGGCTACACCTTC.